The clone carrying this TCR beta chain was counted at least ten times. Antigen: not known. The sample belongs to a study of T-cell reconstitution after alpha-beta-depleted transplantation in children. Study-wide points: One year after transplant, T-cell counts and diversity came mostly from newly produced T cells. It was reported that alpha-beta T cells came from several hundred expanded graft clones (about two months after transplant).

This CDR3 is 13 amino acids long. The V gene lost 7 bases and the J gene lost 9 bases, with 15 bases spanning the gap. TCRbeta library preparation incorporated unique molecular identifiers. TCRdb reprocessed the PCR reads with MiXCR, giving one entry per CDR3 protein. The sample lists nearly 250,000 distinct CDR3 sequences; less than 9% were seen once. The gene calls are TRBV12-3 or TRBV12-4 and TRBJ2-2; D is tentatively TRBD1 or TRBD2 (6 bases each). The TCR was taken from a male patient between 5 and 17 years old who had a stem cell transplant for acute lymphoblastic leukemia, so the T cells may come from the graft donor. The sample was PBMCs, mostly from graft donor cells, taken 180 days after TCRalphabeta/CD19-depleted stem cell transplant. DNA for the CDR3: TGTGCCAGCACCACGAGGGGGGAATGGGAGCTGTTTTTT. It specifies CASTTRGEWELFF.